The rows below give T cell receptor beta chains drawn from one sample of a study of blood T cell repertoires in COVID-19. Sequenced by immunoSEQ multiplex PCR; TCRdb stores in-frame clones only, minus some. The sample carries 250,000 to 350,000 clones, about 88% recorded once. Sequenced input: PBMCs or T cells enriched from blood (not recorded which). The origin of the receptors is a man aged 55 to 69 who had recovered from COVID-19. The CDR3 runs from the conserved cysteine through the conserved F or W. The D gene is left open where the match is weak. The size field is filled for only some rows; it gives once, few, many or a size class.

j_gene	v_gene	abundance	d_gene	CDR3aa	CDR3nt
TRBJ1-2	TRBV27	.	.	CASRPFAAPYGYTF	TGTGCCAGCAGACCCTTCGCAGCGCCCTATGGCTACACCTTC
TRBJ2-1	TRBV13	once	TRBD2	CASSLVAGMGSSYNEQFF	TGTGCCAGCAGCTTGGTAGCGGGAATGGGTAGCTCCTACAATGAGCAGTTCTTC
TRBJ1-3	TRBV30	.	.	CAWSGGSSGNTIYF	TGTGCCTGGAGCGGTGGGAGCTCTGGAAACACCATATATTTT
TRBJ1-4	TRBV4-3	.	TRBD1	CASSHNRGQDEKLFF	TGCGCCAGCAGCCACAACAGGGGTCAAGATGAAAAACTGTTTTTT
TRBJ2-1	TRBV19	.	TRBD2	CASSVTSGSGNEQFF	TGTGCCAGTAGTGTGACTAGCGGGAGCGGAAATGAGCAGTTCTTC
TRBJ2-5	TRBV5-1	.	TRBD2	CASSPQAGVIQETQYF	TGCGCCAGCAGTCCTCAGGCGGGGGTCATACAAGAGACCCAGTACTTC
TRBJ1-4	TRBV2	.	.	CASSARGAKGEKLFF	TGTGCCAGCAGCGCCAGGGGAGCTAAAGGAGAAAAACTGTTTTTT
TRBJ2-7	TRBV7-2	.	TRBD2	CASSSGLAVSYEQYF	TGTGCCAGCAGCTCAGGACTAGCGGTATCCTACGAGCAGTACTTC
TRBJ1-5	TRBV19	.	.	CASSIGGAINQPQHF	TGTGCCAGTAGTATAGGCGGGGCGATCAATCAGCCCCAGCATTTT
TRBJ2-7	TRBV4-1	once	TRBD2	CASSPREGSYEQYF	TGCGCCAGCAGCCCCCGGGAGGGCTCCTACGAGCAGTACTTC
TRBJ1-1	TRBV5-5	.	.	CASSLVANEAFF	TGTGCCAGCAGCCTGGTGGCCAATGAAGCTTTCTTT
TRBJ2-3	TRBV4-1	.	TRBD2	CASSQEVAGGTDTQYF	TGCGCCAGCAGCCAAGAGGTAGCGGGGGGCACAGATACGCAGTATTTT
TRBJ2-2	TRBV2	.	TRBD2	CASRSGREDTGELFF	TGTGCCAGCAGGAGCGGGAGGGAAGACACCGGGGAGCTGTTTTTT
TRBJ1-6	TRBV7-9	.	TRBD1	CASSLLGQGGSPLHF	TGTGCCAGCAGCTTACTCGGACAGGGAGGATCACCCCTCCACTTT
TRBJ2-1	TRBV27	.	TRBD2	CASSLGLAGVGSNEQFF	TGTGCCAGCAGTTTAGGGCTAGCGGGAGTGGGCAGCAATGAGCAGTTCTTC
TRBJ1-2	TRBV18	.	TRBD1	CASSPGKNRGFNYGYTF	TGTGCCAGCTCACCCGGGAAGAACAGGGGGTTTAACTATGGCTACACCTTC
TRBJ2-3	TRBV18	.	.	CASSPSGRTDTQYF	TGTGCCAGCTCACCTAGCGGACGCACAGATACGCAGTATTTT
TRBJ2-1	TRBV2	once	.	CASKTGSSYNEQFF	TGTGCCAGCAAAACAGGGAGCTCCTACAATGAGCAGTTCTTC
TRBJ1-6	TRBV4-1	.	TRBD1	CASSLDRGNSPLHF	TGCGCCAGCAGCCTGGACAGGGGTAATTCACCCCTCCACTTT
TRBJ2-1	TRBV4-1	.	TRBD1	CASSFRTGGGYNEQFF	TGCGCCAGCAGCTTCCGGACAGGGGGCGGCTACAATGAGCAGTTCTTC
TRBJ1-6	TRBV27	.	.	CASSFENSPLHF	TGTGCCAGCAGTTTCGAGAATTCACCCCTCCACTTT
TRBJ2-7	TRBV4-2	.	.	CASSQDKDGHYEQYF	TGTGCCAGCAGCCAAGATAAGGACGGACACTACGAGCAGTACTTC
TRBJ2-7	TRBV19	once	TRBD2	CASSPSGTSYEQYF	TGTGCCAGTAGTCCCAGCGGGACCTCCTACGAGCAGTACTTC
TRBJ2-7	TRBV7-9	.	TRBD1	CASSYTGTDYEQYF	TGTGCCAGCAGCTATACCGGGACAGACTACGAGCAGTACTTC
TRBJ2-2	TRBV9	once	.	CASSDQGRAGELFF	TGTGCCAGCAGCGATCAGGGGAGGGCCGGGGAGCTGTTTTTT
TRBJ2-1	TRBV28	.	.	CASSPQGSSYNEQFF	TGTGCCAGCAGCCCCCAGGGCAGCTCCTACAATGAGCAGTTCTTC
TRBJ2-7	TRBV30	once	.	CAWGRASFEQYF	TGTGCCTGGGGCCGCGCTAGCTTCGAGCAGTACTTC
TRBJ2-5	TRBV5-4	.	.	CASSSQSETQYF	TGTGCCAGCAGCTCCCAATCAGAGACCCAGTACTTC
TRBJ1-4	TRBV5-1	.	TRBD1	CASSLRPTGSNEKLFF	TGCGCCAGCAGCTTGAGGCCGACAGGGTCTAATGAAAAACTGTTTTTT
TRBJ1-2	TRBV29-1	.	.	CSVDGAGPVYGYTF	TGCAGCGTCGACGGAGCAGGGCCAGTCTATGGCTACACCTTC
TRBJ2-5	TRBV5-1	.	.	CASSSGGGGGQETQYF	TGCGCCAGCAGCTCCGGGGGCGGGGGCGGACAAGAGACCCAGTACTTC
TRBJ1-2	TRBV5-4	.	TRBD1	CASSLSGRGRFGYTF	TGTGCCAGCAGCTTGTCGGGCAGGGGGAGGTTCGGCTACACCTTC
TRBJ2-7	TRBV3-1/TRBV3-2	.	TRBD2	CASSYVSGGQYEQYF	TGTGCCAGCAGCTACGTTTCGGGGGGGCAATACGAGCAGTACTTC
TRBJ1-4	TRBV30	.	.	CAWSAKSGWANEKLFF	TGTGCCTGGAGTGCGAAATCGGGATGGGCTAATGAAAAACTGTTTTTT
TRBJ1-5	TRBV18	.	.	CASSPKSANQPQHF	TGTGCCAGCTCACCAAAGAGCGCGAATCAGCCCCAGCATTTT
TRBJ2-7	TRBV11-1	.	.	CASGSRSSYEQYF	TGTGCCAGCGGGTCAAGGAGCTCCTACGAGCAGTACTTC
TRBJ1-1	TRBV9	.	.	CASSGPAQTEAFF	TGTGCCAGCAGCGGCCCAGCGCAAACTGAAGCTTTCTTT
TRBJ2-1	TRBV2	.	TRBD2	CASRPRTSGSSYNEQFF	TGTGCCAGCAGACCGAGGACTAGCGGGAGTTCTTACAATGAGCAGTTCTTC
TRBJ2-3	TRBV11-2	.	.	CASSFGTSVNTDTQYF	TGTGCCAGCAGCTTTGGAACTAGTGTGAACACAGATACGCAGTATTTT
TRBJ1-2	TRBV3-1/TRBV3-2	.	TRBD1	CASSLTGTERNYGYTF	TGTGCCAGCAGCCTGACAGGGACGGAACGGAACTATGGCTACACCTTC
TRBJ2-7	TRBV7-6	few	TRBD2	CASSLVGAGGYEQYF	TGTGCCAGCAGCTTAGTCGGAGCGGGAGGCTACGAGCAGTACTTC
TRBJ2-1	TRBV4-1	many	TRBD2	CASSQGPKGSLAIGNEQFF	TGCGCCAGCAGCCAAGGGCCAAAGGGATCACTAGCGATTGGGAATGAGCAGTTCTTC